The rows below give T cell receptor beta chains drawn from one sample of a study of shared T cell receptors in the human thymus. Libraries were prepared by immunoSEQ multiplex PCR; TCRdb keeps only in-frame clonotypes and omits some of them. The sample contains some 640,000 clones, about 90% of which appear only once. These records were also assigned to another study, of human thymus T cells.

Sequenced: thymocytes. These receptors all come from a boy under two years old with a congenital heart defect. Each CDR3 is given with its conserved first and last residue. A D gene is named only where the DNA matches it firmly. Clone size appears in some rows only: once, few, many, or a class for an expanded clone.

abundance,d_gene,j_gene,v_gene,CDR3nt,CDR3aa
-,TRBD1,TRBJ2-1,TRBV7-9,TGTGCCAGCAGCTTGGATGACAGGGGCGGTGAGCAGTTCTTC,CASSLDDRGGEQFF
-,TRBD1,TRBJ2-7,TRBV27,TGTGCCAGCAGTCCGACCCTTCCTAACCCCGGGACAGGGGGCCACGAGCAGTACTTC,CASSPTLPNPGTGGHEQYF
-,-,TRBJ1-2,TRBV4-3,TGCGCCAGCAGCCAAGACCCGGGAGGCTACACCTTC,CASSQDPGGYTF
-,TRBD2,TRBJ2-1,TRBV5-8,TGTGCCAGCAGCTCGGGAGGGGACTTATTTTCTGGTGAGCAGTTCTTC,CASSSGGDLFSGEQFF
-,TRBD2,TRBJ2-3,TRBV7-6,TGTGCCAGCAGCGAGACGAGCGGGGGCACAGATACGCAGTATTTT,CASSETSGGTDTQYF
-,-,TRBJ1-1,TRBV15,TGTGCCACCAGCAGAGTCAGGGATGAAGAAGCTTTCTTT,CATSRVRDEEAFF
-,-,TRBJ1-4,TRBV28,TGTGCCAGCAGGCGCACCCGGGGTGAAAAACTGTTTTTT,CASRRTRGEKLFF
-,TRBD1,TRBJ2-1,TRBV19,TGTGCCAGTAGTTCCCGGGACAGGGGGCTCGAGCAGTTCTTC,CASSSRDRGLEQFF
-,TRBD2,TRBJ2-7,TRBV6-5,TGTGCCAGCAGTTACTCGGAGCGGGAGAGCTCCTACGAGCAGTACTTC,CASSYSERESSYEQYF
-,-,TRBJ1-2,TRBV5-1,TGCGCCAGCAGCTTCGGTATGCGGGGGAGGTACTATGGCTACACCTTC,CASSFGMRGRYYGYTF
-,-,TRBJ2-1,TRBV6-1,TGTGCCAGCAGTGACAGGCGGGGCAATGAGCAGTTCTTC,CASSDRRGNEQFF
-,-,TRBJ2-1,TRBV9,TGTGCCAGCAGCGTAGAGTACTACCCGAGCTCCTACAATGAGCAGTTCTTC,CASSVEYYPSSYNEQFF
-,-,TRBJ2-7,TRBV7-8,TGTGCCAGCAGCTCCTATGTTAGCGTTGACGAGCAGTACTTC,CASSSYVSVDEQYF
-,TRBD2,TRBJ2-1,TRBV5-6,TGTGCCAGCAGCTTATCTCCTGGACTAGCCTACAATGAGCAGTTCTTC,CASSLSPGLAYNEQFF
-,-,TRBJ2-7,TRBV6-5,TGTGCCAGCAGTTACGCAGGTACCGTGCAGTACTTC,CASSYAGTVQYF
-,-,TRBJ2-2,TRBV7-2,TGTGCCAGCAGTCAGGGGCCCGGGGAGCTGTTTTTT,CASSQGPGELFF
-,-,TRBJ1-5,TRBV27,TGTGCCAGCAGTAGCCGTTTCAATCAGCCCCAGCATTTT,CASSSRFNQPQHF
few,TRBD1,TRBJ1-1,TRBV15,TGTGCCACCAGCAGTAGGACAGGTGGCGCTTTCTTT,CATSSRTGGAFF
-,TRBD1,TRBJ2-1,TRBV28,TGTGCCAGCAGTTTATACCAGGGGGCGCGGTACAATGAGCAGTTCTTC,CASSLYQGARYNEQFF
-,TRBD2,TRBJ2-1,TRBV4-1,TGCGCCAGCAGCCCCAGAGCCGGGACTAGCGGGAAAAGGCCCTACAATGAGCAGTTCTTC,CASSPRAGTSGKRPYNEQFF
-,-,TRBJ2-7,TRBV5-5,TGTGCCAGCAGCTGGGCGTCCTACGAGCAGTACTTC,CASSWASYEQYF
-,TRBD2,TRBJ2-2,TRBV28,TGTGCCAGCAGTTTGGGGGGGACCGGGGAGCTGTTTTTT,CASSLGGTGELFF
-,TRBD2,TRBJ2-3,TRBV5-1,TGCGCCAGCAGCTCGGACCTAGCGGGGAATACGCAGTATTTT,CASSSDLAGNTQYF
-,-,TRBJ1-1,TRBV19,TGTGCCAGTACTCCCGGAAGGAGGGAGAACACTGAAGCTTTCTTT,CASTPGRRENTEAFF
-,-,TRBJ1-1,TRBV29-1,TGCAGCGTTGACACACACCCAGGGGACACTGAAGCTTTCTTT,CSVDTHPGDTEAFF
-,TRBD2,TRBJ2-3,TRBV5-4,TGTGCCAGCAGCTGGGGGACTAGCGCGATCACAGATACGCAGTATTTT,CASSWGTSAITDTQYF
-,-,TRBJ2-5,TRBV7-2,TGTGCCAGCAGCTTAGCGGACGGGAACCAAGAGACCCAGTACTTC,CASSLADGNQETQYF
-,TRBD1,TRBJ1-6,TRBV6-6,TGTGCCAGCAGTCCCCTCGGACAGGGGGGTTCACCCCTCCACTTT,CASSPLGQGGSPLHF
-,TRBD1,TRBJ1-4,TRBV5-1,TGCGCCAGCAGGGGATCGGACAGGGGGCCTGCAACTAATGAAAAACTGTTTTTT,CASRGSDRGPATNEKLFF
-,TRBD1,TRBJ1-1,TRBV4-1,TGCGCCAGCAGCCAAGAAGGACAGGTGAACACTGAAGCTTTCTTT,CASSQEGQVNTEAFF